These 9 T cell receptor beta chains originate from one sample sequenced in a study of vaccination effects on CD4 cells after COVID-19. Method: immunoSEQ multiplex PCR; TCRdb's copy keeps in-frame clones and lacks some. The table lists more than 20,000 clones, roughly 69% of them singletons. These receptors have no identified antigens. Viral peptide pools were used in the ViraFEST assay to expand antigen-specific CD4+ T cells, and sequencing came afterward. The culture ran for roughly ten days before CD4+ T cells were isolated. The person acquired a PCR-confirmed SARS-CoV-2 infection between March and December 2020. The starting material was CD4+ T cells from PBMCs cultured with SARS-CoV-2 spike peptides, obtained before COVID-19 vaccination. The receptors were sampled from a human donor who had a prior SARS-CoV-2 infection.

The V and J genes are TRBV5-5 and TRBJ2-3; TRBD1 might be the D (5 bases). This CDR3 is built from 16 residues. Germline values: CDR1 SGHKS, CDR2 YYEKEE (reference sequence). The V end was cut by 1 base, the J end by 6 bases, with 18 bases between. The DNA of the CDR3 is TGTGCCAGCAGCTTGCTTCCAGGGTCCACACGCGATACGCAGTATTTT. Translated: CASSLLPGSTRDTQYF. Supplemented by reference TRBV5-5 and TRBJ2-3, the full variable domain reads DAGVTQSPTHLIKTRGQQVTLRCSPISGHKSVSWYQQVLGQGPQFIFQYYEKEERGRGNFPDRFSARQFPNYSSELNVNALLLGDSALYLCASSLLPGSTRDTQYFGPGTRLTVL.

The chain couples TRBV5-1 to TRBJ2-5; tentative D call: TRBD1 (6 bases). CDR1 SGHRS and CDR2 YFSETQ come from the germline V gene. The CDR3 sequence is 13 residues long. The V end lost 4 bases, the J end lost 2 bases, and 9 bases lay between the germline ends. As DNA, the CDR3 is TGCGCCAGCAGCCCTGGGACACAAGAGACCCAGTACTTC. It encodes CASSPGTQETQYF.

The chain links TRBV10-3 to TRBJ1-5; TRBD1 agrees at 10 bases. The CDR3 has 18 amino acids. Looked up from germline, CDR1 is ENHRY and CDR2 is SYGVKD. The V segment lost 0 bases and the J segment 4 bases; nucleotides outside the gene matches: 9. The CDR3 here is CAISESRDRGVFNQPQHF. CDR3 bases: TGTGCCATCAGTGAGTCCCGGGACAGGGGTGTTTTTAATCAGCCCCAGCATTTT.

The chain is built from TRBV7-2 and TRBJ1-6, with TRBD1 matching over 7 bases. The CDR3 spans 14 residues. Per the germline V gene, CDR1 is SGHTA and CDR2 is FQGNSA. V dropped 3 bases and J dropped 10; count of bases not matched to a gene: 6. Here the CDR3 DNA reads TGTGCCAGCAGCTTTAGACAGGGTAACTCACCCCTCCACTTT. Translation: CASSFRQGNSPLHF.

The V and J genes are TRBV7-9 and TRBJ2-3; 7 bases align to TRBD2. CDR3 length: 17 residues. Trimming took 5 bases from V and 4 from J; bases not matched to a gene: 15. CDR1 is SEHNR, CDR2 FQNEAQ, per germline (reference sequence). The CDR3 spells CASSQKTGRGSADTQYF. The CDR3 nucleotides are TGTGCCAGCAGCCAAAAGACGGGGAGGGGCTCCGCAGATACGCAGTATTTT. Full variable domain (missing parts from reference TRBV7-9 and TRBJ2-3): DTGVSQNPRHKITKRGQNVTFRCDPISEHNRLYWYRQTLGQGPEFLTYFQNEAQLEKSRLLSDRFSAERPKGSFSTLEIQRTEQGDSAMYLCASSQKTGRGSADTQYFGPGTRLTVL.

The rearrangement joins TRBV7-2 to TRBJ1-3; D might be TRBD1 (6 bases). The germline CDR1 and CDR2 sequences are SGHTA and FQGNSA. V was cut by 2 bases and J by 0 bases, with 14 bases left in between. The CDR3 runs 17 residues. CDR3 loop: CASSLRSGALSGNTIYF. The DNA for the CDR3 is TGTGCCAGCAGCTTAAGGTCAGGGGCCCTCTCTGGAAACACCATATATTTT.

V is TRBV2 and J is TRBJ2-5; no firm D call. Germline V gene lookup returns CDR1 SNHLY and CDR2 FYNNEI. Trimming cost V 6 bases and J 0 bases, with 5 bases left between them. The CDR3 spans 12 residues. The CDR3 bases are TGTGCCAGCAGACAGTACCAAGAGACCCAGTACTTC. Translated, it gives CASRQYQETQYF.

CDR3 sequence: CASSFGGGLELSKNIQYF. The DNA for the CDR3 is TGTGCCAGCAGTTTCGGAGGCGGACTAGAACTTTCCAAAAACATTCAGTACTTC. V and J are TRBV28 and TRBJ2-4; TRBD2 aligns across 7 bases. Germline CDR1 reads MDHEN; CDR2 reads SYDVKM. J was trimmed by 2 bases and V by 3 bases; bases with no gene match: 13. This CDR3 spans 18 amino acids.

This clone has just a few counts. The rearrangement uses TRBV5-8 and TRBJ1-5; D is undetermined. The germline gives CDR1 SGHTS, CDR2 YDEGEE. The germline V and J ends were trimmed by 0 bases and 6 bases, with 4 bases remaining between them. This CDR3 contains 12 residues. CDR3 residues: CASSLVRQPQHF. The DNA of the CDR3 is TGTGCCAGCAGCTTGGTTCGTCAGCCCCAGCATTTT.